The 22 T cell receptor beta chains in this list originate from one sample, sequenced in a study of Graves' ophthalmopathy and Graves' hyperthyroidism. RNA transcripts were the source from which TCR beta CDR3 regions were amplified. RT-PCR with HTBI primers came first, then second-round multiplex PCR. TCRdb fed the multiplex PCR reads into MiXCR, producing one record per CDR3 protein. The data show roughly 410,000 distinct CDR3 sequences, with less than 20% seen just once and approximately 7% held by the top ten. The sequenced sample was peripheral blood. All receptors come from a young woman with stable Graves' hyperthyroidism.

This clonotype was observed at least ten times. The chain employs TRBV12-3 or TRBV12-4 and TRBJ2-7; 7 bases are a match to TRBD2. The CDR3 loop spans 14 amino acids. V shed 7 bases and J 3 bases; nucleotides not matched to a gene: 9. CDR3 protein: CASNRAGRLYEQYF. In DNA, the CDR3 is TGTGCCAGCAACCGAGCGGGGAGACTCTACGAGCAGTACTTC.

About this clonotype itself: The CDR3 does not end in the conserved phenylalanine or tryptophan, so this is likely a read error. V is TRBV7-2 and J is TRBJ1-5; D not certain. Germline V gene lookup returns CDR1 SGHTA and CDR2 FQGNSA. The CDR3 has 13 amino acids. CDR3 in DNA: TGTGCCAGCACCTTAAACCCGCTCCGACCCCAGCATTTG. Amino acids: CASTLNPLRPQHL.

This clonotype was observed at least ten times. The chain carries TRBV6-2 or TRBV6-3 and TRBJ2-5; either TRBD1 or TRBD2 may supply D (6 bases each). Trimming took off 0 bases at V and 1 base at J, with 9 bases between the two ends. Germline V gene sequence: CDR1 MNHEY, CDR2 SVGEGT. This CDR3 contains 15 residues. DNA of the CDR3: TGTGCCAGCAGTTACTCGGGGGGCCCCCAAGAGACCCAGTACTTC. Amino acids: CASSYSGGPQETQYF.

This clonotype was seen repeatedly, ten times or more. The J gene is TRBJ1-3, the V gene TRBV10-3; D might be TRBD1 (5 bases). The ends were cut back, 6 bases at V and 3 bases at J, with 15 bases in the middle. This CDR3 is 15 amino acids long. CDR1 ENHRY and CDR2 SYGVKD come from the germline V gene. The CDR3 DNA sequence: TGTGCCATCAGGGACGACCAGGGCCGTGGAAACACCATATATTTT. It translates to CAIRDDQGRGNTIYF.

The chain carries TRBV20-1 and TRBJ1-1, with TRBD1 matching over 7 bases. The CDR3 extends over 12 amino acids. J gave up 1 base and V 6 bases, and 2 bases lay outside the gene matches. CDR1 and CDR2 (germline): DFQATT, SNEGSKA (reference sequence). CDR3 protein: CSADRSNTEAFF. CDR3 bases: TGCAGTGCGGACAGGTCGAACACTGAAGCTTTCTTT.

The table lists this clonotype with many counts. This sequence joins TRBV19 and TRBJ2-5; 8 bases fit TRBD2. The trim removed 3 bases at V and 2 bases at J, leaving 2 bases unmatched. The CDR3 has 14 amino acids. The germline V gene encodes CDR1 LNHDA and CDR2 SQIVND (reference sequence). The CDR3 coding sequence is TGTGCCAGTAGTATCGGGGGGGGGCAAGAGACCCAGTACTTC. It translates to CASSIGGGQETQYF.

This clonotype has more than one count but fewer than ten. The V call is TRBV12-3 or TRBV12-4, the J call TRBJ2-2; D possibly uses TRBD1 or TRBD2 (7 bases each). The V end was cut by 6 bases, the J end by 6 bases, with 23 bases between. CDR3 length: 17 residues. As DNA, the CDR3 is TGTGCCAGCAGCCCCTCGCAGGGGGGGTCGACTCCCGGGGAGCTGTTTTTT. Encoded protein: CASSPSQGGSTPGELFF.

Ten or more counts support this clonotype. The chain has TRBV2 and TRBJ1-2; D gene unclear. Germline V gene lookup returns CDR1 SNHLY and CDR2 FYNNEI. Trimming cost V 1 base and J 2 bases, with 5 bases left between them. The CDR3 sequence is 13 residues long. The CDR3 protein is CASSEEANYGYTF. CDR3 DNA: TGTGCCAGCAGTGAAGAGGCGAACTATGGCTACACCTTC.

This clonotype was recorded at least ten times. J is TRBJ1-5 and V is TRBV19; unclear D gene. The CDR3 loop spans 12 amino acids. Deletions cut 8 bases from V and 3 bases from J, with 8 bases between. Germline V gene data show CDR1 as LNHDA and CDR2 as SQIVND (reference sequence). The DNA of the CDR3 is TGTGCCAGTGGACGGTACAATCAGCCCCAGCATTTT. Protein sequence: CASGRYNQPQHF.

Ten or more counts support this clonotype. The chain combines TRBV6-5 with TRBJ2-5; TRBD2 agrees at 7 bases. The CDR3 has 13 residues. Germline values: CDR1 MNHEY, CDR2 SVGAGI. Trimming took 4 bases from V and 5 from J; bases not matched to a gene: 4. DNA for the CDR3: TGTGCCAGCAGTTCGACTAGCCGGGAGACCCAGTACTTC. This translates into CASSSTSRETQYF.

This clonotype has a count of ten or more. The chain carries TRBV11-2 and TRBJ2-7; 9 bases map to TRBD1. V gave up 5 bases and J gave up 2 bases; unmatched junction bases: 7. In germline, CDR1 is SGHAT, CDR2 FQNNGV. The CDR3 covers 15 residues. The CDR3 spells CASSPDRGITYEQYF. The CDR3 bases are TGTGCCAGCAGCCCGGACAGGGGAATAACCTACGAGCAGTACTTC.

This clonotype has at least ten counts. The gene calls are TRBV20-1 and TRBJ2-6, with D possibly being TRBD2 (5 bases). Looked up from germline, CDR1 is DFQATT and CDR2 is SNEGSKA (reference sequence). The CDR3 runs 13 residues. Trimming shortened V by 3 bases and J by 4 bases, and 7 bases separated the two germline ends. The DNA of the CDR3 is TGCAGTGCTAGGGGAGCCGGGGCCAACGTCCTGACTTTC. It yields the protein CSARGAGANVLTF.

At least ten counts were recorded for this clonotype. CDR3 sequence (DNA): TGTGCCAGCAGTGAAGTAAAAGGGCTGGTCACTGAAGCTTTCTTT. It specifies CASSEVKGLVTEAFF. The rearrangement joins TRBV2 to TRBJ1-1; D gene ambiguous. The CDR3 length is 15 residues. V lost 1 base to trimming and J lost 4 bases, with 13 bases between them. Germline values: CDR1 SNHLY, CDR2 FYNNEI.

This clonotype was detected many times. The chain combines TRBV19 with TRBJ1-5; D unresolved. In germline, CDR1 is LNHDA, CDR2 SQIVND (reference sequence). Between the trimmed V and J ends, which lost 9 bases and 0 bases, there was a span of 9 bases. The CDR3 spans 13 residues. CDR3 in amino acids: CASRRVSNQPQHF. The CDR3 DNA reads TGTGCCAGCAGACGGGTTAGCAATCAGCCCCAGCATTTT.

J is TRBJ2-7 and V is TRBV20-1, with D possibly being TRBD2 (5 bases). V was shortened by 1 base and J by 2 bases, with 36 bases between the two germline ends. The CDR3 consists of 22 residues. Germline CDR1 is DFQATT and CDR2 is SNEGSKA (reference sequence). CDR3 nucleotides: TGCAGTGCTAGAGGTTGGGTTCAGGTTAAAAAGGAGGCCTTTCGGAGCCCCTACGAGCAGTACTTC. Its translation is CSARGWVQVKKEAFRSPYEQYF.

This clonotype showed up many times. The genes are TRBV5-1 and TRBJ2-5, with 10 bases identical to TRBD1. The CDR3 has 14 amino acids. Germline-derived CDR1 and CDR2 are SGHRS and YFSETQ. With 5 bases clipped from V and 3 bases from J, the junction kept 4 bases outside the gene matches. The CDR3 loop reads CASRSGTGEETQYF. In nucleotides, the CDR3 is TGCGCCAGCAGATCCGGGACAGGGGAAGAGACCCAGTACTTC.

This clonotype has a count of ten or more. This chain connects TRBV6-2 or TRBV6-3 to TRBJ1-1; perhaps TRBD1 as D (6 bases). The CDR3 sequence is 16 residues long. V was clipped by 6 bases and J by 1 base, with 18 bases between them. CDR1 and CDR2 (germline): MNHEY, SVGEGT. The CDR3 coding sequence is TGTGCCAGCAGCGGCGCCGGGGGCGCGAAGAACACTGAAGCTTTCTTT. It encodes CASSGAGGAKNTEAFF.

This clonotype was found once. CDR3 in DNA: TGTGCCAGCAGTTTGGGACTGACCTCGGTGTGGCAGAACACTGAAGCTTTCTTT. This translates into CASSLGLTSVWQNTEAFF. V is TRBV12-3 or TRBV12-4 and J is TRBJ1-1; D is possibly TRBD1 (5 bases). CDR3 length equals 18 residues. Trimming cost V 3 bases and J 1 base, with 21 bases left between them.

In its sample, this clonotype was seen many times. CDR3 protein: CASALAAVGREQYF. The CDR3, as DNA: TGTGCCAGTGCTTTGGCGGCAGTTGGGCGCGAGCAGTACTTC. The chain links TRBV19 to TRBJ2-7; no clear D. Germline CDR1 is LNHDA and CDR2 is SQIVND (reference sequence). Trimming stripped 8 bases from V and 6 bases from J, with 20 bases between. The CDR3 contains 14 residues.

Ten or more counts support this clonotype. This chain joins TRBV4-2 and TRBJ1-2; the D is unclear. This CDR3 contains 12 residues. CDR1 is LGHNA, CDR2 YNFKEQ, per germline. V dropped 0 bases and J dropped 7 bases, with 6 bases sitting between them. CDR3 region: CASSQDRIGYTF. The CDR3 region has the DNA TGTGCCAGCAGCCAAGATCGGATTGGCTACACCTTC.

This clonotype was observed a handful of times. The chain combines TRBV4-2 with TRBJ1-6; the match to TRBD1 covers 9 bases. The CDR3 is 16 residues long. J was trimmed by 12 bases and V by 1 base; bases with no gene match: 10. Germline assignment: CDR1 LGHNA and CDR2 YNFKEQ. CDR3 sequence (DNA): TGTGCCAGCAGCCAAGTGTCCGGACAGGGGTATCAACCCCTCCACTTT. The encoded protein is CASSQVSGQGYQPLHF.

This clonotype was detected ten times or more. This chain joins TRBV11-1 and TRBJ1-1; no reliable D call. V was pared by 5 bases and J by 3 bases, with 19 bases between. The germline gives CDR1 SGHAT, CDR2 FQDESV (reference sequence). This CDR3 contains 16 residues. The CDR3 DNA is TGTGCCAGCAGCCCTAAGGTAAAGGAGACATACACTGAAGCTTTCTTT. Protein product: CASSPKVKETYTEAFF.